This passage covers 28 T cell receptor beta chains from one sample sequenced in a study of blood T cell repertoires in COVID-19. Method: immunoSEQ multiplex PCR; TCRdb's copy keeps in-frame clones and lacks some. The sample records 350,000 to 450,000 clones, 80% to 95% being singletons. Sequenced material: PBMCs or T cells enriched from blood (not recorded which). The receptor source for this set is a woman in her forties who had been exposed to COVID-19.

This chain's CDR3 is CASSHAGQSNYGYTF. CDR3 nucleotide sequence: TGTGCCAGCAGCCACGCCGGACAGTCTAACTATGGCTACACCTTC. The chain uses TRBV3-1 (or the pseudogene TRBV3-2) and TRBJ1-2, with D perhaps TRBD1 (6 bases). Germline V CDR1 and CDR2: LGHDT, YNNKEL (reference sequence). Deletions cut 3 bases from V and 0 bases from J, with 11 bases between. CDR3 length: 15 residues.

The gene calls are TRBV30 and TRBJ2-1, with 8 bases that match TRBD1. The CDR3 totals 14 residues. V lost 2 bases to trimming and J lost 7 bases; unmatched junction nucleotides: 7. Germline V gives CDR1 GTSNPN, CDR2 SVGIG (reference sequence). The CDR3 here is CAWSRGTGPNEQFF. In DNA form, the CDR3 reads TGTGCCTGGAGTAGGGGGACAGGTCCGAATGAGCAGTTCTTC. The full variable domain, in which reference TRBV30 and TRBJ2-1 provide the parts outside the CDR3, is SQTIHQWPATLVQPVGSPLSLECTVEGTSNPNLYWYRQAAGRGLQLLFYSVGIGQISSEVPQNLSASRPQDRQFILSSKKLLLSDSGFYLCAWSRGTGPNEQFFGPGTRLTVL.

The chain uses TRBV7-3 and TRBJ1-1; D gene unclear. CDR1 is SGHTA, CDR2 FQGTGA, per germline. With 1 base removed from V and 2 bases from J, the gap between germline ends came to 5 bases. The CDR3 runs 13 residues. The DNA of the CDR3 is TGTGCCAGCAGCTTAAACATTAACACTGAAGCTTTCTTT. The encoded protein is CASSLNINTEAFF.

The rearrangement links TRBV29-1 to TRBJ2-7; 9 positions agree with TRBD1. CDR3 length: 14 residues. Germline CDR1 is SQVTM and CDR2 is ANQGSEA. Trimming cost V 3 bases and J 1 base; bases outside gene matches: 4. The CDR3 loop reads CSVEPGTGSYEQYF. The CDR3 DNA reads as TGCAGCGTTGAGCCCGGGACAGGGTCCTACGAGCAGTACTTC.

The rearrangement links TRBV5-5 to TRBJ1-5; D gene uncertain. V was trimmed by 4 bases and J by 3 bases, leaving 11 bases between them. This CDR3 is built from 14 residues. Germline V gene lookup returns CDR1 SGHKS and CDR2 YYEKEE (reference sequence). CDR3 loop: CASSPTHFNQPQHF. CDR3 in DNA: TGTGCCAGCAGCCCTACCCATTTCAATCAGCCCCAGCATTTT.

CDR3 protein: CASRSGTTGSTEAFF. In DNA form, the CDR3 reads TGTGCCAGCAGGTCGGGCACCACAGGGTCCACTGAAGCTTTCTTT. The V and J genes are TRBV2 and TRBJ1-1; a possible D gene is TRBD1 (6 bases). This CDR3 is built from 15 residues. Trimming shortened V by 6 bases and J by 4 bases, and 18 bases separated the two germline ends. In germline, CDR1 is SNHLY, CDR2 FYNNEI. The full variable domain, completed using reference TRBV2 and TRBJ1-1, is EPEVTQTPSHQVTQMGQEVILRCVPISNHLYFYWYRQILGQKVEFLVSFYNNEISEKSEIFDDQFSVERPDGSNFTLKIRSTKLEDSAMYFCASRSGTTGSTEAFFGQGTRLTVV.

This chain connects TRBV6-5 to TRBJ2-1; 7 nucleotides match TRBD2. J gave up 8 bases and V 2 bases, and 6 bases lay outside the gene matches. This CDR3 has 14 amino acids. Looked up from germline, CDR1 is MNHEY and CDR2 is SVGAGI. CDR3 loop: CASSYRNRGDEQFF. CDR3 bases: TGTGCCAGCAGTTACCGAAACCGGGGGGATGAGCAGTTCTTC.

The CDR3 nucleotides are TGCACCAGCAGCCCGAACAGGGGGCGAGGAGGCTACACCTTC. Translated: CTSSPNRGRGGYTF. The chain has TRBV1 and TRBJ1-2; the DNA was not used to check the table's D call, TRBD1. TRBV1 represents a pseudogene. This CDR3 comprises 14 residues.

V gene TRBV30 combines with J gene TRBJ1-4; no reliable D call. CDR1 GTSNPN and CDR2 SVGIG come from the germline V gene (reference sequence). The V gene lost 0 bases and the J gene lost 8 bases, with 13 bases spanning the gap. The CDR3 consists of 14 residues. The CDR3 DNA reads TGTGCCTGGAGTGTACGGGGAGGGATGGAAAAACTGTTTTTT. Translated: CAWSVRGGMEKLFF.

The genes are TRBV7-8 and TRBJ1-2, with 7 positions matching TRBD1. J was trimmed by 5 bases and V by 5 bases; bases with no gene match: 8. The germline CDR1 and CDR2 sequences are SGHVS and FQNEAQ. The CDR3 runs 14 residues. Written as DNA, the CDR3 is TGTGCCAGCAGCCAAATGGACAGGTCTTATGGCTACACCTTC. Its protein product is CASSQMDRSYGYTF.

As to this clone: This specimen includes other DNA sequences encoding the same CDR3. The chain is built from TRBV14 and TRBJ2-7, with D possibly being TRBD1 (6 bases). This CDR3 is 13 amino acids long. The germline V gene has CDR1 SGHDN and CDR2 FVKESK. V gave up 4 bases and J gave up 3 bases, with 10 bases separating them. The CDR3 sequence is CASSPGTHYEQYF. CDR3 sequence (DNA): TGTGCCAGCAGCCCCGGGACACACTACGAGCAGTACTTC.

The chain is built from TRBV10-3 and TRBJ1-6; no clear D. The CDR3 has 13 amino acids. The V end was cut by 5 bases, the J end by 9 bases, with 11 bases between. The germline V gene has CDR1 ENHRY and CDR2 SYGVKD. CDR3 loop: CAISSGPTSPLHF. The CDR3 DNA reads as TGTGCCATCAGTTCGGGTCCTACTTCACCCCTCCACTTT.

The chain recombines TRBV4-1 with TRBJ2-5; 9 bases align to TRBD2. Germline loops: CDR1 MGHRA, CDR2 YSYEKL. This CDR3 contains 14 residues. The trim removed 6 bases at V and 7 bases at J, leaving 9 bases unmatched. CDR3 sequence: CASSLIAGDGTQYF. In DNA, the CDR3 is TGCGCCAGCAGTCTTATAGCGGGAGACGGGACCCAGTACTTC.

The chain carries TRBV12-5 and TRBJ1-1, with TRBD1 as a possible D gene (5 bases). The length of the CDR3 is 14 residues. Deletions cut 1 base from V and 5 bases from J, with 11 bases between. Germline CDR1 and CDR2: LGHNT and FRNRAP. DNA for the CDR3: TGTGCTAGTGGTTTGGGATCCAGGGTGACTGAAGCTTTCTTT. This encodes CASGLGSRVTEAFF.

This chain uses TRBV19 with TRBJ2-2; TRBD1 matches at 8 bases. Unmatched junction bases numbered 7, after V lost 7 bases and J lost 0 bases. The CDR3 contains 16 residues. Germline V gene data show CDR1 as LNHDA and CDR2 as SQIVND (reference sequence). CDR3 amino acids: CASTITGGSNTGELFF. DNA for the CDR3: TGTGCCAGTACCATTACAGGGGGGTCGAACACCGGGGAGCTGTTTTTT.

Only one count was recorded for this clone. The chain carries TRBV10-3 and TRBJ1-2; no reliable D call. Germline V gene data show CDR1 as ENHRY and CDR2 as SYGVKD. The CDR3 totals 10 residues. The V end was cut by 9 bases, the J end by 7 bases, with 9 bases between. CDR3 bases: TGTGCCATACGATCCAGTGGCTACACCTTC. Translated, it gives CAIRSSGYTF.

About this clone itself: The identical CDR3 is also encoded by other nucleotide sequences in the sample. V usage is TRBV19 and J usage is TRBJ1-1; no clear D. V was trimmed by 3 bases and J by 0 bases, leaving 8 bases between them. CDR1 and CDR2 (germline): LNHDA, SQIVND (reference sequence). The CDR3 runs to 14 residues. CDR3 nucleotide sequence: TGTGCCAGTAGTATCGACACTCTGAACACTGAAGCTTTCTTT. This codes for CASSIDTLNTEAFF.

The rearrangement uses TRBV11-3 and TRBJ2-3; 13 bases match TRBD2. From germline, CDR1 is SGHNT and CDR2 YENEEA. The V gene end was trimmed by 5 bases and the J gene end by 1 base; junction bases not matched to a gene: 6. This CDR3 comprises 17 residues. The chain's CDR3 is CASSGTSGAHGTDTQYF. DNA for the CDR3: TGTGCCAGCAGCGGGACTAGCGGGGCCCACGGCACAGATACGCAGTATTTT. Combining the CDR3 with reference TRBV11-3 and TRBJ2-3 gives the whole variable domain EAGVVQSPRYKIIEKKQPVAFWCNPISGHNTLYWYLQNLGQGPELLIRYENEEAVDDSQLPKDRFSAERLKGVDSTLKIQPAELGDSAVYLCASSGTSGAHGTDTQYFGPGTRLTVL.

This clone was seen once. The rearrangement joins TRBV27 to TRBJ2-7, with TRBD1 identical over 11 bases. Germline CDR1 and CDR2: MNHEY and SMNVEV (reference sequence). This CDR3 is 15 amino acids long. V lost 1 base to trimming and J lost 5 bases; unmatched junction nucleotides: 4. Written as DNA, the CDR3 is TGTGCCAGCAGTTTATGGACAGGGGGCGCAGACGAGCAGTACTTC. Protein product: CASSLWTGGADEQYF.

The chain employs TRBV7-2 and TRBJ1-4; D is uncertain. This CDR3 is 13 amino acids long. Germline V lookup: CDR1 SGHTA, CDR2 FQGNSA. V lost 5 bases and J lost 4, with 8 bases in between. DNA of the CDR3: TGTGCCAGCAGCGGTTTCGGTAATGAAAAACTGTTTTTT. As protein: CASSGFGNEKLFF.

J is TRBJ2-3 and V is TRBV27, with TRBD1 as a possible D gene (6 bases). The CDR3 loop spans 13 amino acids. Germline loops: CDR1 MNHEY, CDR2 SMNVEV (reference sequence). V gave up 5 bases and J gave up 3 bases, with 9 bases separating them. The CDR3 loop is CASSQGRTDTQYF. CDR3 sequence (DNA): TGTGCCAGCAGTCAGGGGCGGACAGATACGCAGTATTTT.

The chain employs TRBV7-3 and TRBJ2-2; the D gene is possibly TRBD2 (5 bases). In germline, CDR1 is SGHTA, CDR2 FQGTGA. This CDR3 comprises 17 residues. The V and J ends lost 5 bases and 4 bases respectively, with 20 bases between them. This CDR3 is CASSLAPGKASTGELFF. CDR3 nucleotides: TGTGCCAGCAGCCTGGCCCCGGGAAAAGCTAGCACCGGGGAGCTGTTTTTT.

The chain has TRBV5-4 and TRBJ1-6; the D gene is possibly TRBD1 (5 bases). Germline lookup yields CDR1 SGHNT and CDR2 YYREEE (reference sequence). This CDR3 has 15 residues. Trimming left V 0 bases short and J 2 bases short, with 6 bases between. The CDR3 bases are TGTGCCAGCAGCTTGGGGGGCGCCTATAATTCACCCCTCCACTTT. Translated, it gives CASSLGGAYNSPLHF.

This chain uses TRBV4-2 with TRBJ2-2; the D gene is possibly TRBD1 (5 bases). The CDR3 is 16 amino acids. Germline CDR1 is LGHNA and CDR2 is YNFKEQ. Trimming took off 1 base at V and 0 bases at J, with 9 bases between the two ends. The CDR3 DNA reads as TGTGCCAGCAGCCAAGTGGGGCAGACGAACACCGGGGAGCTGTTTTTT. It translates to CASSQVGQTNTGELFF.

This chain links TRBV6-5 with TRBJ1-2; 7 bases are a match to TRBD1. Germline CDR1 is MNHEY and CDR2 is SVGAGI. After removal of 6 bases from V and 6 bases from J, the junction contained 4 bases not matched to a gene. The CDR3 loop spans 12 amino acids. This CDR3 reads CASRFQGDGYTF. CDR3 sequence (DNA): TGTGCCAGCAGGTTCCAGGGGGATGGCTACACCTTC.

The chain has TRBV7-9 and TRBJ1-1; 7 bases align to TRBD1. The CDR3 covers 15 residues. J gave up 0 bases and V 4 bases, and 5 bases lay outside the gene matches. CDR1 is SEHNR and CDR2 is FQNEAQ in the germline V gene (reference sequence). CDR3 sequence: CASSSLTGMNTEAFF. CDR3 DNA: TGTGCCAGCAGCTCGCTGACAGGGATGAACACTGAAGCTTTCTTT.

This rearrangement joins TRBV30 to TRBJ1-6; D may be TRBD1 (5 bases). The length of the CDR3 is 14 residues. V lost 0 bases and J 7 bases, leaving 10 bases between the germline ends. The germline V gene encodes CDR1 GTSNPN and CDR2 SVGIG (reference sequence). CDR3 nucleotide sequence: TGTGCCTGGAGTGTCTCGGGGGGAAATTCACCCCTCCACTTT. This sequence encodes CAWSVSGGNSPLHF.

V usage is TRBV2 and J usage is TRBJ1-5, with D possibly TRBD1 on 6 matching bases. Germline loops: CDR1 SNHLY, CDR2 FYNNEI. The CDR3 sequence is 14 residues long. The V gene lost 8 bases and the J gene lost 0 bases, with 11 bases spanning the gap. CDR3 DNA: TGTGCCAGCCGGGACAACTATAGCAATCAGCCCCAGCATTTT. Protein product: CASRDNYSNQPQHF.